Described below is a single T cell receptor (beta chain) sequence and its context. Its specificity is unknown. This sample was taken from a study of metastatic and nonmetastatic thyroid tumors. The wider study: Repertoires were compared across blood and tumor or nodule tissue from malignant and benign thyroid patients. General study results and limits: Across blood and tumor, TCR beta diversity in malignant thyroid tumors was reportedly significantly higher than in benign nodules.

The CDR3 sequence is 15 residues long. Trimming took 9 bases from V and 8 from J; bases not matched to a gene: 14. CDR1 is MNHNS and CDR2 is SASEGT in the germline V gene. Patients were all untreated before their thyroid surgery. Per the original data handling: For papillary thyroid cancer, a distant-metastasis classifier was constructed from CDR3 differences observed across clinicopathological groups. MiXCR re-clonotyped the PCR reads for TCRdb. TCRdb, not the original authors, processed these V and J calls. Here the sample spans approximately 11,000 clones, around 30% being singletons. The chain employs TRBV6-1 and TRBJ2-3; the match to TRBD2 covers 10 bases. The sequence was collected from a female donor with papillary thyroid cancer or a benign thyroid nodule (not recorded which). Some clones in this sample may be carry-over from other donors' samples. The specimen was tumor tissue. The CDR3: CASLQREGTGGTQYF. CDR3 bases: TGTGCCAGTTTACAGCGGGAGGGGACGGGAGGTACGCAGTATTTT.